The clone carrying this T cell receptor beta chain was seen just once. The conserved phenylalanine or tryptophan normally closing the CDR3 is absent here, so this likely arose from a read error. It is unclear where the CDR3 begins or ends on the DNA, so no DNA is shown, and the CDR3 is as TCRdb lists it. In the original analysis: Reference gene primer amplification yielded estimated nucleated cell counts. Clones were sequenced by immunoSEQ multiplex PCR, and TCRdb holds only the in-frame ones, with some missing. V and J calls and clone size follow that table, whereas D and trimming were derived from the DNA. The data show roughly 380,000 clones, with about 90% seen just once and 2.5% to 3% held by the top ten. The age range of participants was about 18 to 95 years, with residence in around 22 US areas. Recovered participants had two consecutive negative NP/OP PCR tests, healthcare professional clearance, or symptom resolution.

Germline CDR1 reads PRHDT; CDR2 reads FYEKMQ (reference sequence). The CDR3 has 11 residues if both end residues are counted. This sample stems from a study of blood T cell repertoires in COVID-19. The sample taken for sequencing was PBMCs or T cells enriched from blood (not recorded which). This receptor was taken from a young woman who had recovered from COVID-19. The chain joins TRBV13 to TRBJ1-2. CDR3 in amino acids: CASSKIRDGGS.